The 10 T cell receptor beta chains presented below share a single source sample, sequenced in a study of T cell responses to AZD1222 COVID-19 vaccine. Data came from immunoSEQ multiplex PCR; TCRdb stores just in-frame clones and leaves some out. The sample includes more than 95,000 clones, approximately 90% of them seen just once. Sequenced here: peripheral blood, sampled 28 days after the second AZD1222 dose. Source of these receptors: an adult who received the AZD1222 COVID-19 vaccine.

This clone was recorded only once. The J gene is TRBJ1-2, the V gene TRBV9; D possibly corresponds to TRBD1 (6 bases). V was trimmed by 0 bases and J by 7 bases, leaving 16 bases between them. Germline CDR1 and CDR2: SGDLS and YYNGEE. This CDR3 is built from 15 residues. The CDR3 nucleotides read TGTGCCAGCAGCGTAGGGGACAATATCGGATCTGGCTACACCTTC. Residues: CASSVGDNIGSGYTF.

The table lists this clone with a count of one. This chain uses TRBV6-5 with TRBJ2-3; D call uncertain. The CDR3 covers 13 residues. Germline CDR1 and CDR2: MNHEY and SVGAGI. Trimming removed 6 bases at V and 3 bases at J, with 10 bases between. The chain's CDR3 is CASRPEGTDTQYF. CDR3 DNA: TGTGCCAGCAGGCCCGAAGGGACAGATACGCAGTATTTT.

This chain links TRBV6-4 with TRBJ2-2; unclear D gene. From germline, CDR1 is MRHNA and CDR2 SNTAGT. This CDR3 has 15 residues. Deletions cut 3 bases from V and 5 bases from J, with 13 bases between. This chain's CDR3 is CASSEGYSDTGELFF. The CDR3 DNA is TGTGCCAGCAGTGAAGGTTACTCGGATACCGGGGAGCTGTTTTTT.

The CDR3 DNA reads TGTGCCAGCAGCGTTACCAGCAACTCTGGAAACACCATATATTTT. This gives the protein CASSVTSNSGNTIYF. The gene calls are TRBV9 and TRBJ1-3; D gene ambiguous. Per the germline V gene, CDR1 is SGDLS and CDR2 is YYNGEE. The CDR3 has 15 residues. The V gene lost 2 bases and the J gene lost 0 bases, with 9 bases spanning the gap.

The CDR3 DNA reads TGTGCCAGCAGCCAAGCCGGCGGGGGTATTTACTATGGCTACACCTTC. As protein: CASSQAGGGIYYGYTF. V and J are TRBV14 and TRBJ1-2; the D gene is possibly TRBD1 (5 bases). V shed 1 base and J shed 3 bases, with 15 bases lying between them. CDR3 size: 16 residues. CDR1 and CDR2 from the germline V gene are SGHDN and FVKESK.

In DNA form, the CDR3 reads TGTGCCAGCAGTGAAGGGCAATACTCACCCCTCCACTTT. Translated: CASSEGQYSPLHF. The chain recombines TRBV25-1 with TRBJ1-6, with D uncertain. Trimming removed 2 bases from V and 10 bases from J, with 9 bases in between. The CDR3 has 13 residues. Germline V lookup: CDR1 MGHDK, CDR2 SYGVNS.

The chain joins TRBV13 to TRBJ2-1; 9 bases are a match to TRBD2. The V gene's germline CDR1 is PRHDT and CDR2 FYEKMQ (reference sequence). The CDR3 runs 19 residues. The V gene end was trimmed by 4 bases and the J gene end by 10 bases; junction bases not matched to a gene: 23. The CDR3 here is CASSSPSGLANFHLKEQFF. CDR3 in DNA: TGTGCCAGCAGCTCGCCCTCGGGACTAGCTAACTTCCACCTCAAGGAGCAGTTCTTC.

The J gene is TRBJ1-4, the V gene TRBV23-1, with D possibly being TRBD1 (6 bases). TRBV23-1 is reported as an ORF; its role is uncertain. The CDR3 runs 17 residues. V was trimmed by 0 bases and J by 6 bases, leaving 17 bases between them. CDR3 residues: CASSQSKRGSLDEKLFF. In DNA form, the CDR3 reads TGCGCCAGCAGTCAATCGAAGAGGGGGTCCCTTGATGAAAAACTGTTTTTT.

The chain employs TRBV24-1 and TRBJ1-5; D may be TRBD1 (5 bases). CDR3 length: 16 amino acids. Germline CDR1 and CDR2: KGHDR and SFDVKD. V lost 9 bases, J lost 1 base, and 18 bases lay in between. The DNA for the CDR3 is TGTGCCACCTCGTGGCCACCCCGGGGGAGCAATCAGCCCCAGCATTTT. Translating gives CATSWPPRGSNQPQHF.

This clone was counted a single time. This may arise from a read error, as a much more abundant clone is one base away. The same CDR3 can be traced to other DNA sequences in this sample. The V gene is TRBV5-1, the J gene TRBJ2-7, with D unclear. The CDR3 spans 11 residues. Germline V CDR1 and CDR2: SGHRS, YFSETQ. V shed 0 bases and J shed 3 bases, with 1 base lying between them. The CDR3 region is CASSLGYEQYF. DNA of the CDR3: TGCGCCAGCAGCTTGGGCTACGAGCAGTACTTC.